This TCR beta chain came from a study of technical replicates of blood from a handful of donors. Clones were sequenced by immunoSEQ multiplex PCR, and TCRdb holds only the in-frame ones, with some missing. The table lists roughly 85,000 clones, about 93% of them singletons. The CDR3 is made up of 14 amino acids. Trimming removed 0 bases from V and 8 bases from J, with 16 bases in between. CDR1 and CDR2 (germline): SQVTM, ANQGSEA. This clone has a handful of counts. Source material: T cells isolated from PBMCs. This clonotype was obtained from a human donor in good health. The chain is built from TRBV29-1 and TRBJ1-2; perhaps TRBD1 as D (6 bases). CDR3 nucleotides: TGCAGCGTTGAAGATGTAAACAGGGATGGCGGCTACACCTTC. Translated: CSVEDVNRDGGYTF.